Below, 20 T cell receptor beta chains from the same sample are listed, as sequenced in a study of blood T cell repertoires in COVID-19. The method was immunoSEQ multiplex PCR; TCRdb's version includes in-frame clones alone and lacks a portion of them. The data hold roughly 98,000 clones, with 75% to 90% observed a single time. The sequenced material came from peripheral blood. The receptors shown here come from a human donor in a cohort sampled during active COVID-19.

CDR3 in amino acids: CAWSRAGTAATNEKLFF. CDR3 sequence (DNA): TGTGCCTGGAGTAGAGCCGGGACAGCAGCAACTAATGAAAAACTGTTTTTT. J is TRBJ1-4 and V is TRBV30; 7 bases are shared with TRBD1. In germline, CDR1 is GTSNPN, CDR2 SVGIG (reference sequence). V dropped 2 bases and J dropped 0; count of bases not matched to a gene: 9. The CDR3 has 17 amino acids.

The rearrangement uses TRBV6-5 and TRBJ1-3, with D unresolved. Trimming removed 6 bases at V and 0 bases at J, with 9 bases between. The CDR3 contains 14 residues. Germline loops: CDR1 MNHEY, CDR2 SVGAGI. In DNA, the CDR3 is TGTGCCAGCAGCGATCGGTTCTCTGGAAACACCATATATTTT. Translation gives CASSDRFSGNTIYF.

This chain joins TRBV15 and TRBJ1-4; D may be TRBD1 (5 bases). Germline V gives CDR1 LNHNV, CDR2 YYDKDF (reference sequence). This CDR3 has 16 residues. V was pared by 2 bases and J by 3 bases, with 13 bases between. DNA of the CDR3: TGTGCCACCAGCAGATACCAGGGTATCGCTAATGAAAAACTGTTTTTT. Encoded protein: CATSRYQGIANEKLFF.

The chain has TRBV28 and TRBJ1-6; D is perhaps TRBD1 (6 bases). Germline V CDR1 and CDR2: MDHEN, SYDVKM. V lost 4 bases to trimming and J lost 6 bases, with 13 bases between them. This CDR3 is 15 amino acids long. The chain's CDR3 is CASSSGQRGNSPLHF. The CDR3, as DNA: TGTGCCAGCAGTTCCGGACAGCGGGGTAATTCACCCCTCCACTTT.

V usage is TRBV10-3 and J usage is TRBJ2-1; 8 bases align to TRBD2. Trimming took 0 bases from V and 13 from J; bases not matched to a gene: 11. This CDR3 is 15 amino acids long. Looked up from germline, CDR1 is ENHRY and CDR2 is SYGVKD. The CDR3 spells CAISESTGGAVKQFF. CDR3 DNA: TGTGCCATCAGTGAGTCGACCGGGGGGGCGGTGAAACAGTTCTTC.

This chain links TRBV29-1 with TRBJ2-7; 7 bases map to TRBD2. This CDR3 has 12 residues. Trimming took 6 bases from V and 2 from J; bases not matched to a gene: 4. The germline CDR1 and CDR2 sequences are SQVTM and ANQGSEA. This CDR3 reads CSVYGGTYEQYF. The CDR3 DNA reads as TGCAGCGTATACGGGGGGACCTACGAGCAGTACTTC.

The chain employs TRBV9 and TRBJ2-1; TRBD2 might be the D (6 bases). CDR3 length equals 13 residues. V gave up 1 base and J gave up 4 bases, with 6 bases separating them. Germline CDR1 SGDLS, CDR2 YYNGEE. The chain's CDR3 is CASSVSGYNEQFF. The CDR3 coding sequence is TGTGCCAGCAGCGTAAGCGGGTACAATGAGCAGTTCTTC.

V and J are TRBV2 and TRBJ1-4, with TRBD1 as a possible D gene (6 bases). Deletions cut 2 bases from V and 5 bases from J, with 12 bases between. The CDR3 runs to 15 residues. Germline V lookup: CDR1 SNHLY, CDR2 FYNNEI. CDR3 sequence reads: CASSEWGTPNEKLFF. DNA for the CDR3: TGTGCCAGCAGTGAATGGGGGACACCCAATGAAAAACTGTTTTTT.

The rearrangement joins TRBV7-2 to TRBJ1-3, with 7 bases lining up with TRBD1. Trimming cost V 3 bases and J 0 bases; bases outside gene matches: 5. The CDR3 runs to 16 residues. Germline CDR1 is SGHTA and CDR2 is FQGNSA. This CDR3 is CASSFSRDSSGNTIYF. In DNA form, the CDR3 reads TGTGCCAGCAGCTTCTCCCGGGACAGCTCTGGAAACACCATATATTTT.

This clone came up once. The rearrangement uses TRBV30 and TRBJ1-5; D is unresolved. CDR3 length equals 13 residues. CDR1 and CDR2 from the germline V gene are GTSNPN and SVGIG (reference sequence). The V and J ends lost 1 base and 3 bases respectively, with 7 bases between them. The CDR3 protein is CAWSDSPNQPQHF. For the CDR3, the DNA is TGTGCCTGGAGTGACAGTCCCAATCAGCCCCAGCATTTT.

This clone was seen only a few times. The V gene is TRBV10-3, the J gene TRBJ2-7, with 10 bases aligning to TRBD2. Looked up from germline, CDR1 is ENHRY and CDR2 is SYGVKD. CDR3 length equals 15 residues. V lost 0 bases and J lost 5; bases outside the gene matches: 4. The CDR3 here is CAISESISGGNEQYF. The CDR3 DNA sequence: TGTGCCATCAGTGAGTCAATTAGCGGGGGGAACGAGCAGTACTTC.

In its sample, this clone was seen a few times. The rearrangement joins TRBV2 to TRBJ1-1; the D gene is possibly TRBD1 (6 bases). Germline values: CDR1 SNHLY, CDR2 FYNNEI. Trimming pared 8 bases from V and 3 bases from J, leaving 10 bases between. The CDR3 spans 12 residues. Here the CDR3 DNA reads TGTGCCAGCTCGGACAGCGACACTGAAGCTTTCTTT. Protein: CASSDSDTEAFF.

Only one count was recorded for this clone. V usage is TRBV5-1 and J usage is TRBJ1-1, with TRBD1 matching 9 bases. CDR3 length equals 15 residues. Germline V gene sequence: CDR1 SGHRS, CDR2 YFSETQ. After removal of 5 bases from V and 4 bases from J, the junction contained 9 bases not matched to a gene. The CDR3 DNA is TGCGCCAGCAGTCCCGGGACAGGGATGGCCACTGAAGCTTTCTTT. This sequence encodes CASSPGTGMATEAFF.

This clone turned up a few times. V is TRBV4-2 and J is TRBJ1-2; 7 bases are shared with TRBD1. This CDR3 comprises 15 residues. V gave up 5 bases and J gave up 5 bases; unmatched junction bases: 11. Germline V gene lookup returns CDR1 LGHNA and CDR2 YNFKEQ. The CDR3 DNA sequence: TGTGCCAGCAGCTACCCCGGGACAGAAGCTTATGGCTACACCTTC. Translated, it gives CASSYPGTEAYGYTF.

This chain uses TRBV2 with TRBJ2-4, with 12 bases matching TRBD1. This CDR3 comprises 18 residues. Germline V gene data show CDR1 as SNHLY and CDR2 as FYNNEI. With 9 bases clipped from V and 1 base from J, the junction kept 13 bases outside the gene matches. CDR3 sequence reads: CASTPGQGAPVAKNIQYF. For the CDR3, the DNA is TGTGCCAGTACTCCGGGACAGGGGGCGCCTGTGGCCAAAAACATTCAGTACTTC.

This chain connects TRBV7-9 to TRBJ1-6; 9 positions match TRBD1. CDR1 and CDR2 (germline): SEHNR, FQNEAQ (reference sequence). J gave up 10 bases and V 2 bases, and 9 bases lay outside the gene matches. The CDR3 spans 16 residues. Written as DNA, the CDR3 is TGTGCCAGCAGCTTAATAGGGACAGGGCAACAGTCACCCCTCCACTTT. This sequence encodes CASSLIGTGQQSPLHF. The complete variable domain, with remaining parts taken from reference TRBV7-9 and TRBJ1-6, reads DTGVSQNPRHKITKRGQNVTFRCDPISEHNRLYWYRQTLGQGPEFLTYFQNEAQLEKSRLLSDRFSAERPKGSFSTLEIQRTEQGDSAMYLCASSLIGTGQQSPLHFGNGTRLTVT.

This rearrangement joins TRBV27 to TRBJ2-7; TRBD1 aligns across 8 bases. With 5 bases clipped from V and 6 bases from J, the junction kept 6 bases outside the gene matches. The CDR3 runs to 13 residues. CDR1 and CDR2 from the germline V gene are MNHEY and SMNVEV (reference sequence). As DNA, the CDR3 is TGTGCCAGCAGTACACGGACAGGGTTCGAGCAGTACTTC. This sequence encodes CASSTRTGFEQYF.

Comments on this clone: Other DNA variants within this sample encode the same CDR3. The chain employs TRBV7-2 and TRBJ1-1; weak D call: TRBD1 (5 bases). The CDR3 spans 13 residues. From germline, CDR1 is SGHTA and CDR2 FQGNSA. Deletions cut 4 bases from V and 2 bases from J, with 8 bases between. The chain's CDR3 is CASSSGHNTEAFF. The CDR3 DNA sequence: TGTGCCAGCAGCTCAGGACATAACACTGAAGCTTTCTTT.

The chain employs TRBV7-9 and TRBJ2-6; 7 nucleotides match TRBD1. CDR1 and CDR2 (germline): SEHNR, FQNEAQ (reference sequence). The CDR3 has 17 amino acids. After removal of 5 bases from V and 3 bases from J, the junction contained 10 bases not matched to a gene. CDR3 bases: TGTGCCAGCAGCCACCGACAGGGTCGAGGTGGGGCCAACGTCCTGACTTTC. As protein: CASSHRQGRGGANVLTF.

This clone was counted between two and nine times. The rearrangement joins TRBV6-2 or TRBV6-3 to TRBJ2-1; 16 nucleotides align to TRBD2. The V gene end was trimmed by 0 bases and the J gene end by 7 bases; junction bases not matched to a gene: 6. CDR1 and CDR2 (germline): MNHEY, SVGEGT. The CDR3 has 18 residues. The DNA for the CDR3 is TGTGCCAGCAGTTACTCGCCTGGGACTAGCGGGGGGGAGAATGAGCAGTTCTTC. It codes for CASSYSPGTSGGENEQFF.